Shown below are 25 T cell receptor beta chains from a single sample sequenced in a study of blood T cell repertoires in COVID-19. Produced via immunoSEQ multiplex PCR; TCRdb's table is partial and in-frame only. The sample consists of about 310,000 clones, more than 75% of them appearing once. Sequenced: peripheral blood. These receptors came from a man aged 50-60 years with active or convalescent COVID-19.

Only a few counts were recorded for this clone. The CDR3 DNA sequence: TGTGCCACCGTAGGGAGATACTTGAACACTGAAGCTTTCTTT. Translation gives CATVGRYLNTEAFF. The chain combines TRBV19 with TRBJ1-1; no reliable D call. Germline lookup yields CDR1 LNHDA and CDR2 SQIVND (reference sequence). The CDR3 runs to 14 residues. Trimming took 10 bases from V and 0 from J, leaving 15 bases between them.

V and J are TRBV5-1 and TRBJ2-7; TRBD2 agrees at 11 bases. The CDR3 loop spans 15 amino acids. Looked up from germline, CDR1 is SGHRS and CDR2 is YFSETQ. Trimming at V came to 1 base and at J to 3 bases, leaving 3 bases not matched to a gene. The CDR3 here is CASSLSLAGGYEQYF. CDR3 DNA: TGCGCCAGCAGCTTGTCCCTAGCGGGAGGCTACGAGCAGTACTTC.

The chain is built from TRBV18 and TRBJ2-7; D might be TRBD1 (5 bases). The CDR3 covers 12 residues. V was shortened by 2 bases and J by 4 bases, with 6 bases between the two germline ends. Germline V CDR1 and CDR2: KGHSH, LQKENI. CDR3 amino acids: CASSPRGYEQYF. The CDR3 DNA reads TGTGCCAGCTCACCAAGGGGATACGAGCAGTACTTC.

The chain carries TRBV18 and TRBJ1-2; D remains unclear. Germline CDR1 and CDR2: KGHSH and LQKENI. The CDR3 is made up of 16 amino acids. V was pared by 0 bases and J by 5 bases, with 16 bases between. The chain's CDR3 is CASSPPTAGMGYGYTF. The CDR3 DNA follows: TGTGCCAGCTCACCACCGACCGCAGGAATGGGTTATGGCTACACCTTC. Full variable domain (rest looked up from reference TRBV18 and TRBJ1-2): NAGVMQNPRHLVRRRGQEARLRCSPMKGHSHVYWYRQLPEEGLKFMVYLQKENIIDESGMPKERFSAEFPKEGPSILRIQQVVRGDSAAYFCASSPPTAGMGYGYTFGSGTRLTVV.

The CDR3 loop reads CAISEPGLASDTQYF. CDR3 DNA: TGTGCCATCAGTGAGCCGGGACTAGCTTCGGATACGCAGTATTTT. This sequence joins TRBV10-3 and TRBJ2-3, with 9 bases identical to TRBD2. The J segment lost 6 bases and the V segment lost 2 bases, leaving 6 bases of the junction unmatched. Per the germline V gene, CDR1 is ENHRY and CDR2 is SYGVKD. CDR3 length equals 15 residues.

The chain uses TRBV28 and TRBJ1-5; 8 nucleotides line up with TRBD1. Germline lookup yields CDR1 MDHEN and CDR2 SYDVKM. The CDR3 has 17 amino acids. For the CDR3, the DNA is TGTGGAGCGGGCCCAGGGGGCGCGTCTAGGAGCAATCAGCCCCAGCATTTT. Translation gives CGAGPGGASRSNQPQHF.

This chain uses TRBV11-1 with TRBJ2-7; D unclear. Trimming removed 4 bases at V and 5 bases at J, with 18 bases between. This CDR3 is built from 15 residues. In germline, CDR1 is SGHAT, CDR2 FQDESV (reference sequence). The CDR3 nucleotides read TGTGCCAGCAGCTCCCGCCCCCGCGAGATAGACGAGCAGTACTTC. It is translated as CASSSRPREIDEQYF.

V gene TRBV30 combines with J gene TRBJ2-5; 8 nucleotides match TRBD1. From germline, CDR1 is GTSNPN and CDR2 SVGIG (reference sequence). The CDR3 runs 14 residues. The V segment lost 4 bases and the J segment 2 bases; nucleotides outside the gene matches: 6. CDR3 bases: TGTGCCTGGACTACAGGGGGTTGGCAAGAGACCCAGTACTTC. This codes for CAWTTGGWQETQYF.

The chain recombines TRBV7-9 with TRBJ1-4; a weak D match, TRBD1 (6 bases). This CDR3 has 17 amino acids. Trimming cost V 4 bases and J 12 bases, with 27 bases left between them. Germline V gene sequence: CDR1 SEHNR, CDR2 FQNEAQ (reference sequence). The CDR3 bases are TGTGCCAGCAGCTCTGTGCAGGGGAACCGCGTGAAATCGGAACTGTTTTTT. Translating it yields CASSSVQGNRVKSELFF.

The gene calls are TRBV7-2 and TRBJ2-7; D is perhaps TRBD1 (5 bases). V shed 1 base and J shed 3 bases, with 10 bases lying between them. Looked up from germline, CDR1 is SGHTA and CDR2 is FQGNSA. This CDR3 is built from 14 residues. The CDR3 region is CASSLGGDSYEQYF. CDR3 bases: TGTGCCAGCAGCTTAGGCGGCGACAGCTACGAGCAGTACTTC.

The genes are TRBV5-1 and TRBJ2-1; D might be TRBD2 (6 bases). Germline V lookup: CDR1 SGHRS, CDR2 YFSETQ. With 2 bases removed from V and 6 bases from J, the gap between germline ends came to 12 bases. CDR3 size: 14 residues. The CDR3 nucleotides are TGCGCCAGCAGCTTTCAGACTAGTTCCAATGAGCAGTTCTTC. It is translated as CASSFQTSSNEQFF. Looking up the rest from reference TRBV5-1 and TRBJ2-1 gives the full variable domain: KAGVTQTPRYLIKTRGQQVTLSCSPISGHRSVSWYQQTPGQGLQFLFEYFSETQRNKGNFPGRFSGRQFSNSRSEMNVSTLELGDSALYLCASSFQTSSNEQFFGPGTRLTVL.

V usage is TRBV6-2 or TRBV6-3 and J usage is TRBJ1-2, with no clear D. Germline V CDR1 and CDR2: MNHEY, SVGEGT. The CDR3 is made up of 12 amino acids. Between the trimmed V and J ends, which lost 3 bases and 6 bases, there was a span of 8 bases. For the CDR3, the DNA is TGTGCCAGCAGTTATACGGGAAATGGCTACACCTTC. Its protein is CASSYTGNGYTF.

In DNA, the CDR3 is TGTGCCAGCAGCCAAGGGGGTGGGTTAAGCGGACTAAACACCGGGGAGCTGTTTTTT. It specifies CASSQGGGLSGLNTGELFF. V and J are TRBV4-2 and TRBJ2-2, with D perhaps TRBD2 (6 bases). This CDR3 is 19 amino acids long. Germline CDR1 LGHNA, CDR2 YNFKEQ. Trimming took off 1 base at V and 2 bases at J, with 20 bases between the two ends.

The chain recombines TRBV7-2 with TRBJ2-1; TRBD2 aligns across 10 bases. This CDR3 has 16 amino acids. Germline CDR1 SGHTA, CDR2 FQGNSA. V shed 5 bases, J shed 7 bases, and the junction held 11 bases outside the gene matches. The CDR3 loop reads CASSPRLAGGSNEQFF. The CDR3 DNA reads TGTGCCAGCAGCCCGCGCTTAGCGGGGGGCAGTAATGAGCAGTTCTTC.

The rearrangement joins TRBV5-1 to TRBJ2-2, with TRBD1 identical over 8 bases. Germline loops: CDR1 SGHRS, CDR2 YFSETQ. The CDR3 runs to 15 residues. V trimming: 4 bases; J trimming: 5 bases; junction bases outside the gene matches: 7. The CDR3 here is CASSPQTGATGELFF. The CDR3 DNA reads TGCGCCAGCAGCCCACAGACAGGGGCAACCGGGGAGCTGTTTTTT. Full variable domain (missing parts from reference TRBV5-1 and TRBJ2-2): KAGVTQTPRYLIKTRGQQVTLSCSPISGHRSVSWYQQTPGQGLQFLFEYFSETQRNKGNFPGRFSGRQFSNSRSEMNVSTLELGDSALYLCASSPQTGATGELFFGEGSRLTVL.

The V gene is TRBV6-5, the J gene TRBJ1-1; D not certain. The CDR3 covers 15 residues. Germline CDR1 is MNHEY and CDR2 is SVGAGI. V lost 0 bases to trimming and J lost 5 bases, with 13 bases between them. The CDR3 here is CASSYSRTLRTEAFF. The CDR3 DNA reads TGTGCCAGCAGTTACTCGAGAACTTTACGGACTGAAGCTTTCTTT.

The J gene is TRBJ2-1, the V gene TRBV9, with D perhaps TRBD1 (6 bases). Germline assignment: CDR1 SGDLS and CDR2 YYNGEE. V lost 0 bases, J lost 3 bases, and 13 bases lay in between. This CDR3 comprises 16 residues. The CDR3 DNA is TGTGCCAGCAGCGTAGTGGCCAGGGGTATCTACAATGAGCAGTTCTTC. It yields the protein CASSVVARGIYNEQFF. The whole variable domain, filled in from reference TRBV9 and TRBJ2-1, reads DSGVTQTPKHLITATGQRVTLRCSPRSGDLSVYWYQQSLDQGLQFLIQYYNGEERAKGNILERFSAQQFPDLHSELNLSSLELGDSALYFCASSVVARGIYNEQFFGPGTRLTVL.

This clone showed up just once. The CDR3: CASSLTGTRDGYTF. The CDR3 DNA reads TGTGCCAGCAGCTTGACCGGGACAAGAGATGGCTACACCTTC. The chain employs TRBV5-4 and TRBJ1-2; a weak D match, TRBD1 (6 bases). The germline V gene has CDR1 SGHNT and CDR2 YYREEE (reference sequence). This CDR3 spans 14 amino acids. V was trimmed by 1 base and J by 6 bases, leaving 13 bases between them. The variable domain in full, with the rest retrieved from reference TRBV5-4 and TRBJ1-2, is ETGVTQSPTHLIKTRGQQVTLRCSSQSGHNTVSWYQQALGQGPQFIFQYYREEENGRGNFPPRFSGLQFPNYSSELNVNALELDDSALYLCASSLTGTRDGYTFGSGTRLTVV.

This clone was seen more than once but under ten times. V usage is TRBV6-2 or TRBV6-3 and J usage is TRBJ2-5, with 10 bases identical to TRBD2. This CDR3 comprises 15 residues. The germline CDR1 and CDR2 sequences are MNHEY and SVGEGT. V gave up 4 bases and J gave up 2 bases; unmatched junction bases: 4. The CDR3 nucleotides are TGTGCCAGCAGTTTAATAGCGGGGGGACAAGAGACCCAGTACTTC. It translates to CASSLIAGGQETQYF.

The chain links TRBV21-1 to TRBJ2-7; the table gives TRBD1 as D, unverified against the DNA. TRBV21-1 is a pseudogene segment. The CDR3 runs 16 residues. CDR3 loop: CASSKVGTGEHYEQYF. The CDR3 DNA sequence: TGTGCCAGCAGCAAAGTTGGTACAGGGGAGCACTACGAGCAGTACTTC.

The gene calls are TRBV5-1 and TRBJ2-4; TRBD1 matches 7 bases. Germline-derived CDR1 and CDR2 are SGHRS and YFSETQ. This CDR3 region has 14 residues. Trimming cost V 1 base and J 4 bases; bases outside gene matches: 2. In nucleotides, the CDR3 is TGCGCCAGCAGCTTGTGGGGACAGAAAAACATTCAGTACTTC. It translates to CASSLWGQKNIQYF.

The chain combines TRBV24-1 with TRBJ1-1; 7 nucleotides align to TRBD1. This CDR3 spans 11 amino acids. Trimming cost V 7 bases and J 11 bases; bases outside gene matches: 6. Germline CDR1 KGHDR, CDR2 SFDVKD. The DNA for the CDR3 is TGTGCCACCAGCGACGGGACAGTGGCTTTCTTT. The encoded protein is CATSDGTVAFF.

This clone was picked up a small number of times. CDR3 DNA: TGTGCCAGCAGCTTAGACAGGGGGGTCCCTGAAGCTTTCTTT. Translation: CASSLDRGVPEAFF. V and J are TRBV13 and TRBJ1-1, with 8 bases lining up with TRBD1. The CDR3 is 14 residues long. CDR1 PRHDT and CDR2 FYEKMQ come from the germline V gene (reference sequence). With V trimmed by 1 base and J by 6 bases, 4 bases remained unmatched.

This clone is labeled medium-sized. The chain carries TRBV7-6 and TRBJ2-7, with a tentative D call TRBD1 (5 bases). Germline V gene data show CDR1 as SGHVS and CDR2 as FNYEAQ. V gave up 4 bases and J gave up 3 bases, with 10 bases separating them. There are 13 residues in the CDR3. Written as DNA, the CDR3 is TGTGCCAGCAGCTCAGGGCCAAACTACGAGCAGTACTTC. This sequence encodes CASSSGPNYEQYF.

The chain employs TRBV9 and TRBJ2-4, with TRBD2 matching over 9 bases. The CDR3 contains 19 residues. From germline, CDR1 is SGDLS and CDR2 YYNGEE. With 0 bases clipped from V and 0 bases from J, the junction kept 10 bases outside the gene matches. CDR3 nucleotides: TGTGCCAGCAGCGTAGATAGCGGGAGAAACTCCCTAGCCAAAAACATTCAGTACTTC. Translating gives CASSVDSGRNSLAKNIQYF. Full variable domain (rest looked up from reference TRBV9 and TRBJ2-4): DSGVTQTPKHLITATGQRVTLRCSPRSGDLSVYWYQQSLDQGLQFLIQYYNGEERAKGNILERFSAQQFPDLHSELNLSSLELGDSALYFCASSVDSGRNSLAKNIQYFGAGTRLSVL.